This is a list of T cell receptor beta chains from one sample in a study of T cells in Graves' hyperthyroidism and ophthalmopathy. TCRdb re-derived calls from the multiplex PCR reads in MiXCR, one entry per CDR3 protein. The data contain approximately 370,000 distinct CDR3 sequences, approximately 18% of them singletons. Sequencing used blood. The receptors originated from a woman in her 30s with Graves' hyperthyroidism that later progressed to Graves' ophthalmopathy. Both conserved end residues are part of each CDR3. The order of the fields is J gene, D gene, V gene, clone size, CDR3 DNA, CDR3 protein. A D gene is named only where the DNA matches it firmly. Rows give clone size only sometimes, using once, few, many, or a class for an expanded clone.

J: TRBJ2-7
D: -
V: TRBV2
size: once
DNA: TGTGCCAGCAGCCCCGTTAATAGCGCATCCTACGAGCAGTACTTC
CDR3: CASSPVNSASYEQYF

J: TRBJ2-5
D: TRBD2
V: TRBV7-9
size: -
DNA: TGTGCCAGCAGCGCGGGACTAGCGGGGGATCTTGAGACCCAGTACTTC
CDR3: CASSAGLAGDLETQYF

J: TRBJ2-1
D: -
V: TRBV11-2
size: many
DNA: TGTGCCAGCAGCTTAGGGTCCCATTCCGTACCGGACTCCTACAATGAGCAGTTCTTC
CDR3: CASSLGSHSVPDSYNEQFF

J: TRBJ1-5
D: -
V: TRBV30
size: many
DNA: TGTGCCTGGAGTTTCGGGTCGGTTATGAACAATCAGCCCCAGCATTTT
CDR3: CAWSFGSVMNNQPQHF

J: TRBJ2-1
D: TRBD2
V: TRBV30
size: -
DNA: TGTGCCTGGAGTGTACAACTAGCGGGAGGGAATGAGCAGTTCTTC
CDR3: CAWSVQLAGGNEQFF

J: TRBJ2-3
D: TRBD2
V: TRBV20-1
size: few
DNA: TGCAGTGCTAGAGATAGCGGGAGAAGCACAGATACGCAGTATTTT
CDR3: CSARDSGRSTDTQYF

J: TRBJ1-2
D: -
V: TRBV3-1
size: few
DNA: TGTGCCAGCAGCCAAGAGAGCAGATTAACCGGACCCTATGGCTACACCTTC
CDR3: CASSQESRLTGPYGYTF

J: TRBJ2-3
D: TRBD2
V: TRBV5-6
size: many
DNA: TGTGCCAGCAGCAGCGGGACTATGGACCCAGATACGCAGTATTTT
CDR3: CASSSGTMDPDTQYF

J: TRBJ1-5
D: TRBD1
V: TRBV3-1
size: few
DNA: TGTGCCAGCAGCGGGGGGGGACAGGCCTTGAATCAGCCCCAGCATTTT
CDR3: CASSGGGQALNQPQHF

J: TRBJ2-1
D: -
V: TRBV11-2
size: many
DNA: TGTGCCAGCAGCTTAGATTTTACAGGGCCCCGTTCTGAGCAGTTCTTC
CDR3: CASSLDFTGPRSEQFF

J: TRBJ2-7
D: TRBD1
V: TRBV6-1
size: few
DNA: TGTGCCAGCGGGGACAGGGAACACGAGCAGTACTTC
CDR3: CASGDREHEQYF